Described below is a single TCR beta chain sequence and its context. Its antigen remains unknown. The sample belongs to a study of cytomegalovirus exposure and HLA in healthy donors. Study-wide background: The roughly 120 validation repertoires, a later analysis reported, used the same platform as the 666 first-cohort repertoires.

TCRdb's copy holds only in-frame clones and misses some; the assay was immunoSEQ multiplex PCR. The sample includes about 240,000 clones, approximately 87% of them seen just once. With V trimmed by 1 base and J by 5 bases, 8 bases remained unmatched. This CDR3 has 17 amino acids. The germline V gene has CDR1 WSHSY and CDR2 SAAADI. Findings and caveats of the study: While the bulk of TCR sequences proved rare, some public TCRs turned up in many donors.

Sequencing used PBMCs. The chain joins TRBV10-2 to TRBJ2-2; 9 bases align to TRBD2. The clonotype originates from a young man in good health and CMV-seronegative. This CDR3 is CASSELGTSSETGELFF. The CDR3 DNA reads as TGCGCCAGCAGTGAGTTGGGGACTAGCTCGGAGACCGGGGAGCTGTTTTTT.